These T cell receptor beta chains were read from a single sample in a study of low-dose radiotherapy and immunotherapy resistance in tumors. TCRdb passed the reads through MiXCR, listing each CDR3 protein once. The data hold around 80,000 distinct CDR3 sequences, with 15% to 20% observed a single time. This specimen was PBMCs, taken after low-dose radiotherapy plus immunotherapy. The receptors were gathered from a male donor with prostate cancer. The CDR3 runs from the conserved cysteine through the conserved F or W. The D gene is left open where the match is weak. Not all rows give a size; the values are once, few, many and, for expanded clones, a class.

D gene: TRBD1
V gene: TRBV6-8
J gene: TRBJ2-3
CDR3 length: 15
clone size: NA
CDR3 DNA: TGTGCCAGCGGCGGGCAGGGGGCCGGTTTGGATACGCAGTATTTT
CDR3 protein: CASGGQGAGLDTQYF

D gene: TRBD1
V gene: TRBV7-2
J gene: TRBJ1-2
CDR3 length: 15
clone size: many
CDR3 DNA: TGTGCCAGCAGCTCGACGACAGGGGGCGTTCGTGGCTACACCTTC
CDR3 protein: CASSSTTGGVRGYTF

D gene: TRBD2
V gene: TRBV7-9
J gene: TRBJ2-7
CDR3 length: 17
clone size: many
CDR3 DNA: TGTGCCAGCAGCTCCAGCCTCGGACTAGCGGGATCCTACGAGCAGTACTTC
CDR3 protein: CASSSSLGLAGSYEQYF

D gene: NA
V gene: TRBV20-1
J gene: TRBJ2-3
CDR3 length: 15
clone size: many
CDR3 DNA: TGCAGTGCTAGAAATATGGGAGTAGCGACAGATACGCAGTATTTT
CDR3 protein: CSARNMGVATDTQYF

D gene: NA
V gene: TRBV3-1
J gene: TRBJ1-4
CDR3 length: 12
clone size: many
CDR3 DNA: TGTGCCAGCAGCCAAGCGCAGGGGAGACTGTTTTTT
CDR3 protein: CASSQAQGRLFF

D gene: TRBD2
V gene: TRBV3-1
J gene: TRBJ2-7
CDR3 length: 16
clone size: many
CDR3 DNA: TGTGCCAGCAGCCAGGGGACTAGCGGGACTGGTGGGGAGCAGTACTTC
CDR3 protein: CASSQGTSGTGGEQYF

D gene: NA
V gene: TRBV9
J gene: TRBJ2-2
CDR3 length: 14
clone size: NA
CDR3 DNA: TGTGCCAGCAGCACCCGTGTGAACACCGGGGAGCTGTTTTTT
CDR3 protein: CASSTRVNTGELFF

D gene: TRBD1
V gene: TRBV14
J gene: TRBJ1-3
CDR3 length: 16
clone size: many
CDR3 DNA: TGTGCCAGCAGCCAAAACCCGACAGGGGCTGGAAACACCATATATTTT
CDR3 protein: CASSQNPTGAGNTIYF

D gene: TRBD2
V gene: TRBV5-1
J gene: TRBJ2-1
CDR3 length: 14
clone size: many
CDR3 DNA: TGCGCCAGCAGCTTCTTGGCCAGCGGGGATGAGCAGTTCTTC
CDR3 protein: CASSFLASGDEQFF

D gene: NA
V gene: TRBV6-6
J gene: TRBJ1-1
CDR3 length: 14
clone size: many
CDR3 DNA: TGTGCCAGCAGTCTGACAGGCGCGAACACTGAAGCTTTCTTT
CDR3 protein: CASSLTGANTEAFF